The present T cell receptor beta chain was sequenced within a study of T cells expressing NK-cell markers. Study in general: HCMV serostatus: seven of eight sequenced donors positive, one negative. Whole-study results and caveats: Top CD8+ clonotypes included the dominant CD3+CD56+NKG2C+ clonotypes in roughly 6 donors. Researchers report these clonotypes also headed the CD3+CD56-NKG2C+ fraction in a handful of donors.

Points on this clonotype: Its antigen is unknown.

Germline CDR1 reads SGHDN; CDR2 reads FVKESK. The CDR3 loop spans 15 amino acids. Researchers built TCR beta cDNA using 5'RACE template switching with UMIs. Using the 5' RACE reads, TCRdb records one entry per CDR3 protein without DNA. The sample table includes approximately 420,000 distinct CDR3 sequences. This chain joins TRBV14 and TRBJ1-6; TCRdb's assignment of TRBD1 cannot be checked, as there is no DNA. The source material was blood T cells: a sorted CD56 or NKG2C T cell subset, CD4+ or CD8+ T cells, or bulk PBMC T cells (not recorded which). The sequence derives from a woman between 45 and 65 years old in good health. The chain's CDR3 is CASSHPTGTGSPLHF.